This is a list of T cell receptor beta chains from one sample in a study of T cell repertoires in cytomegalovirus infection. From the reads, TCRdb called clonotypes with MiXCR, one entry per CDR3 protein. The sample has fewer than 550,000 distinct CDR3 sequences, 16% seen once. The specimen sequenced was CD8+ T cells from PBMCs. Source of these receptors: a human donor in good health (CMV status not recorded). Some clones in this sample may be carry-over from other donors' samples. The CDR3 runs from the conserved cysteine through the conserved F or W. The D gene is left open where the match is weak. Some rows mark clone size as missing; the rest say once, few, many or name a class of expanded clone.

abundance,j_gene,len,v_gene,d_gene,CDR3aa,CDR3nt
.,TRBJ2-1,16,TRBV18,TRBD1,CASSAVPGGADNEQFF,TGTGCCAGCTCAGCTGTTCCAGGGGGAGCGGACAATGAGCAGTTCTTC
many,TRBJ2-7,13,TRBV28,TRBD1,CASSWDREDEQYF,TGTGCCAGCAGTTGGGACAGGGAGGACGAGCAGTACTTC
few,TRBJ1-5,16,TRBV5-6,.,CASSLLTGEPSQPQHF,TGTGCCAGCAGCCTCCTCACAGGAGAGCCAAGTCAGCCCCAGCATTTT
.,TRBJ1-5,15,TRBV6-1,.,CASSPPGDINQPQHF,TGTGCCAGCAGCCCACCAGGGGATATAAATCAGCCCCAGCATTTT
many,TRBJ2-3,18,TRBV7-7,TRBD2,CASSLRKGSGSGSDTQYF,TGTGCTAGCAGCTTAAGAAAAGGTAGCGGGAGTGGATCAGATACGCAGTATTTT
many,TRBJ2-3,15,TRBV5-4,TRBD2,CASSLIAGGTDTQYF,TGTGCCAGCAGCTTGATAGCGGGGGGCACAGATACGCAGTATTTT
few,TRBJ2-5,14,TRBV24-1,.,CATSDGSQGETQYF,TGTGCCACCAGTGATGGGTCCCAGGGTGAGACCCAGTACTTC
few,TRBJ1-5,14,TRBV19,.,CASSPTGYYQPQHF,TGTGCCAGTAGTCCTACAGGTTACTATCAGCCCCAGCATTTT
.,TRBJ2-7,15,TRBV4-2,.,CASSHFLGINYEQYF,TGTGCCAGCAGCCACTTCTTGGGGATTAACTACGAGCAGTACTTC
.,TRBJ2-7,15,TRBV9,TRBD2,CASSPSGPGDYEQYF,TGTGCCAGCAGCCCTAGCGGCCCAGGAGACTACGAGCAGTACTTC
few,TRBJ2-3,15,TRBV5-1,.,CASSLEAERADTQYF,TGCGCCAGCAGCTTGGAGGCGGAACGGGCAGATACGCAGTATTTT
many,TRBJ2-3,15,TRBV7-3,TRBD2,CASSPGGASTDTQYF,TGTGCCAGCAGCCCGGGGGGGGCGAGCACAGATACGCAGTATTTT
.,TRBJ2-3,15,TRBV12-3/TRBV12-4,TRBD2,CASRESGGVVDTQYF,TGTGCCAGCAGGGAGAGCGGGGGGGTAGTGGATACGCAGTATTTT
few,TRBJ2-1,16,TRBV5-5,TRBD2,CASSDRVTSGTHEQFF,TGTGCCAGCAGCGACAGGGTTACTAGCGGGACCCATGAGCAGTTCTTC
many,TRBJ1-2,13,TRBV12-5,TRBD1,CASGSGQNYGYTF,TGTGCTAGTGGTTCGGGACAGAACTATGGCTACACCTTC
few,TRBJ2-5,16,TRBV5-4,.,CASSSAPTGSAGTQYF,TGTGCCAGCAGCTCCGCCCCCACAGGGTCTGCAGGGACCCAGTACTTC
few,TRBJ2-4,17,TRBV15,.,CATSGRSPGRAKNIQYF,TGTGCCACCAGCGGACGGTCGCCGGGGCGGGCCAAAAACATTCAGTACTTC
few,TRBJ1-2,17,TRBV28,.,CASSLAIKAGKGYGYTF,TGTGCCAGCAGTTTAGCGATCAAGGCCGGCAAGGGCTATGGCTACACCTTC
many,TRBJ2-1,17,TRBV29-1,.,CSVAGTAYTGIYNEQFF,TGCAGCGTGGCCGGGACGGCCTATACCGGGATATACAATGAGCAGTTCTTC
.,TRBJ2-1,15,TRBV6-6,.,CASSEPSGSYNEQFF,TGTGCCAGCAGTGAGCCGTCCGGCTCCTACAATGAGCAGTTCTTC
few,TRBJ1-5,15,TRBV6-1,.,CASSETADSNQPQHF,TGTGCCAGCAGTGAAACAGCGGATAGCAATCAGCCCCAGCATTTT
many,TRBJ1-4,16,TRBV10-2,.,CASSESIGEGREKLFF,TGCGCCAGCAGTGAGTCGATAGGGGAAGGAAGAGAAAAACTGTTTTTT
few,TRBJ1-2,13,TRBV2,.,CASRNGTAYGYTF,TGTGCCAGCAGGAATGGAACAGCCTATGGCTACACCTTC
.,TRBJ2-3,14,TRBV5-4,.,CASSILSSTDTQYF,TGTGCCAGCAGCATCCTTTCTAGCACAGATACGCAGTATTTT
many,TRBJ2-3,15,TRBV7-3,TRBD1,CASSSSGGSTDTQYF,TGTGCCAGCAGCTCGTCAGGGGGCTCTACAGATACGCAGTATTTT
many,TRBJ2-7,16,TRBV11-2,.,CASSLVSQGFFGEQYF,TGTGCCAGCAGCTTAGTCTCCCAGGGATTTTTTGGCGAGCAGTACTTC
many,TRBJ2-3,14,TRBV7-8,TRBD2,CASRRLAGPDTQYF,TGTGCCAGCAGGAGACTAGCGGGCCCAGATACGCAGTATTTT
few,TRBJ2-1,16,TRBV7-7,.,CASSLGSPSSYNEQFF,TGTGCTAGCAGCTTAGGTAGCCCGAGCTCCTACAATGAGCAGTTCTTC
many,TRBJ2-7,15,TRBV28,TRBD2,CASTRLAGSSYEQYF,TGTGCCAGCACTCGACTAGCGGGAAGCTCCTACGAGCAGTACTTC
many,TRBJ1-2,15,TRBV12-3/TRBV12-4,TRBD1,CASSQYRGRGYGYTF,TGTGCCAGCAGTCAATACAGGGGGCGCGGCTATGGCTACACCTTC
.,TRBJ1-4,16,TRBV12-3/TRBV12-4,.,CASSLGPGENNEKLFF,TGTGCAAGCAGTTTAGGCCCCGGGGAAAATAATGAAAAACTGTTTTTT
many,TRBJ1-5,15,TRBV19,.,CASSMIGYSNQPQHF,TGTGCCAGTAGTATGATCGGGTATAGCAATCAGCCCCAGCATTTT
many,TRBJ2-7,14,TRBV7-6,.,CASSLLQGVHEQYF,TGTGCCAGCAGCCTACTACAGGGAGTCCACGAGCAGTACTTC
few,TRBJ2-7,14,TRBV5-5,TRBD1,CASSLDRGHNEQYF,TGTGCCAGCAGCTTGGACAGGGGGCACAACGAGCAGTACTTC
many,TRBJ2-7,14,TRBV12-3/TRBV12-4,TRBD1,CASSPGTGISEQYF,TGTGCCAGCAGCCCCGGGACAGGGATATCCGAGCAGTACTTC
many,TRBJ2-5,14,TRBV27,.,CASSLSKGQETQYF,TGTGCCAGCAGTTTATCGAAAGGTCAGGAGACCCAGTACTTC
.,TRBJ1-2,15,TRBV4-2,TRBD1,CASSPRDTGGNGYTF,TGTGCCAGCAGCCCACGGGACACAGGGGGGAATGGCTACACCTTC
.,TRBJ1-5,13,TRBV2,.,CASSELGGQPQHF,TGTGCCAGCAGTGAATTAGGAGGGCAGCCCCAGCATTTT
many,TRBJ1-5,13,TRBV27,.,CASSLQGSQPQHF,TGTGCCAGCAGTTTACAGGGGTCCCAGCCCCAGCATTTT
.,TRBJ1-1,15,TRBV19,TRBD1,CASSAGQGLNTEAFF,TGTGCCAGTAGTGCAGGACAGGGATTGAACACTGAAGCTTTCTTT